A selection of T cell receptor beta chains follows, all from one sample in a study of blood T cell repertoires in COVID-19. Only in-frame clones appear in the TCRdb table, and some are missing; sequencing was by immunoSEQ multiplex PCR. The data hold some 190,000 clones, with 76% observed a single time. The sequencing sample was made of PBMCs or T cells enriched from blood (not recorded which). The origin of the receptors is a woman between 45 and 60 years old with acute COVID-19. The CDR3 runs from the conserved cysteine through the conserved F or W. D genes are given only for firm matches. Size is omitted from some rows. Given values are once, few, many or a class for expanded clones.

v_call	d_call	cdr3_length	clone_size	j_call	cdr3_nt	cdr3_aa
TRBV27	TRBD2	15	.	TRBJ2-3	TGTGCCAGCAGTTCGTGGGCGGGGGTGACAGATACGCAGTATTTT	CASSSWAGVTDTQYF
TRBV27	.	15	.	TRBJ1-1	TGTGCCAGCAGTGCTCGGTCAGGGCTGAACACTGAAGCTTTCTTT	CASSARSGLNTEAFF
TRBV6-6	.	15	once	TRBJ2-3	TGTGCCAGCAGTTACTGGCCAGGGGGCACAGATACGCAGTATTTT	CASSYWPGGTDTQYF
TRBV6-2/TRBV6-3	.	15	.	TRBJ1-6	TGTGCCAGCAGTTACTTCGGACCGGGGAATTCACCCCTCCACTTT	CASSYFGPGNSPLHF
TRBV7-9	TRBD1	16	.	TRBJ1-6	TGTGCCAGCAGCTTAGGACAGGGGAGTTTCGACTCACCCCTCCACTTT	CASSLGQGSFDSPLHF
TRBV5-1	TRBD1	13	once	TRBJ1-3	TGCGCCAGCAACAGGGGATCCGGAAACACCATATATTTT	CASNRGSGNTIYF
TRBV28	TRBD1	16	.	TRBJ2-3	TGTGCCAGCAGTTTGAGACAGGGTCCCGGCACAGATACGCAGTATTTT	CASSLRQGPGTDTQYF
TRBV18	.	13	.	TRBJ2-5	TGTGCCAGCTCACCACGCGATCGAGAGACCCAGTACTTC	CASSPRDRETQYF
TRBV10-1	.	14	.	TRBJ1-2	TGCGCCAGCAGCCGAGGCACTTCTAACTATGGCTACACCTTC	CASSRGTSNYGYTF
TRBV30	.	13	.	TRBJ1-2	TGTGCCTGGAGTTGGGCCCGCAGCTATGGCTACACCTTC	CAWSWARSYGYTF
TRBV10-1	TRBD2	14	.	TRBJ2-1	TGCGCCAGCAGTGGGGGGGCTAGCGGGGATAAGCAGTTCTTC	CASSGGASGDKQFF
TRBV7-2	TRBD1	12	few	TRBJ1-1	TGTGCCAGCAGCTGGAGACAGGGGCCGAATTTCTTT	CASSWRQGPNFF
TRBV28	TRBD2	15	.	TRBJ2-3	TGTGCCAGCAGTTTCGGCGGGGGGTACACAGATACGCAGTATTTT	CASSFGGGYTDTQYF
TRBV2	.	14	.	TRBJ2-5	TGTGCCAGCAGGGGGGGGGCTCACCAAGAGACCCAGTACTTC	CASRGGAHQETQYF
TRBV28	.	15	few	TRBJ1-1	TGTGCCAGCAGTTCCAACCTAGACCGCAGAACTGAAGCTTTCTTT	CASSSNLDRRTEAFF
TRBV5-6	TRBD2	18	.	TRBJ2-1	TGTGCCAGCAGCTCCGGGACTAGCGGAGTCCGAGCCCTTGATGAGCAGTTCTTC	CASSSGTSGVRALDEQFF
TRBV5-4	.	16	.	TRBJ1-6	TGTGCCAGCAGCTGGGGCGGGGAGGGCGATAATTCACCCCTCCACTTT	CASSWGGEGDNSPLHF
TRBV2	.	15	.	TRBJ1-1	TGTGCCAGCAGTTCCGAGGGGGGGTATGGCACTGAAGCTTTCTTT	CASSSEGGYGTEAFF
TRBV13	.	15	.	TRBJ1-5	TGTGCCAGCAGCTTAGGGTTTGGGGGGGCCCAGCCCCAGCATTTT	CASSLGFGGAQPQHF
TRBV19	.	15	once	TRBJ1-2	TGTGCCAGTAGTCCCACGAACAGGGAAGGCTATGGCTACACCTTC	CASSPTNREGYGYTF
TRBV5-1	.	14	.	TRBJ1-5	TGCGCCAGCAGCGTGGCGGGAGGCAATCAGCCCCAGCATTTT	CASSVAGGNQPQHF
TRBV27	.	16	.	TRBJ1-4	TGTGCCAGCAGTCCCTGGGGGGGCGAAGTGAATGAAAAACTGTTTTTT	CASSPWGGEVNEKLFF
TRBV25-1	.	14	.	TRBJ1-6	TGTGCCAGCAGTGAAGAGGGCCTGGCGTCACCCCTCCACTTT	CASSEEGLASPLHF
TRBV6-5	.	13	.	TRBJ1-1	TGTGCCAGCAGGCGACAGGAGAACACTGAAGCTTTCTTT	CASRRQENTEAFF
TRBV18	.	14	once	TRBJ2-5	TGTGCCAGCTCACCAACAGGGCCGGGTGAGACCCAGTACTTC	CASSPTGPGETQYF
TRBV27	.	12	few	TRBJ1-2	TGTGCCAGCAGTTTTAGCGGCTATGGCTACACCTTC	CASSFSGYGYTF
TRBV5-4	.	15	few	TRBJ1-4	TGTGCCAGCAGCTGGGGGGTAGAGGGGACTGAAAAACTGTTTTTT	CASSWGVEGTEKLFF
TRBV14	.	16	.	TRBJ2-3	TGTGCCAGCAGCCAAGATCCGACTCCCTACACAGATACGCAGTATTTT	CASSQDPTPYTDTQYF
TRBV24-1	.	12	.	TRBJ1-3	TGTGCCACCAGCTTCTCTGGAAACACCATATATTTT	CATSFSGNTIYF
TRBV7-2	.	14	many	TRBJ2-5	TGTGCCAGCAGCTTAGGGGCCCAACAAGAGACCCAGTACTTC	CASSLGAQQETQYF
TRBV30	.	13	.	TRBJ1-1	TGTGCCTGGAATAGAAAGATGAACACTGAAGCTTTCTTT	CAWNRKMNTEAFF
TRBV28	.	14	.	TRBJ1-4	TGTGCCAGCAGTTTAGCGTCAACTAATGAAAAACTGTTTTTT	CASSLASTNEKLFF
TRBV5-1	.	15	few	TRBJ1-1	TGCGCCAGCAGCTCTGTTACAGGGAAGAACACTGAAGCTTTCTTT	CASSSVTGKNTEAFF
TRBV7-2	.	13	.	TRBJ2-5	TGTGCCAGCGCTAGGGGGGGCCAAGAGACCCAGTACTTC	CASARGGQETQYF
TRBV12-5	.	13	.	TRBJ1-2	TGTGCTAGTGGCGACCAGGGGTTCTATGGCTACACCTTC	CASGDQGFYGYTF
TRBV4-2	.	13	.	TRBJ2-2	TGTGCCAGCAGCCAAGATCGGGCCGGGGAGCTGTTTTTT	CASSQDRAGELFF
TRBV28	.	15	.	TRBJ1-1	TGTGCCAGCAGTTCCCCCCCGGTAATGAACACTGAAGCTTTCTTT	CASSSPPVMNTEAFF
TRBV18	TRBD2	18	.	TRBJ2-1	TGTGCCAGCTCACTCTCGACGGCTCGCGGGGGGGCTGGGAATGAGCAGTTCTTC	CASSLSTARGGAGNEQFF
TRBV12-3/TRBV12-4	.	13	.	TRBJ2-2	TGTGCCAGCAGACCGCCAGGGGCCGGGGAGCTGTTTTTT	CASRPPGAGELFF
TRBV13	.	13	few	TRBJ1-1	TGTGCCAGCCTCGGCGGGGGAGGGCTGGGAGCTTTCTTT	CASLGGGGLGAFF